The following is a TCR beta chain sequence with its context. This clonotype was picked up one time. It has no known antigen specificity. No much larger clone is present one base from it, and per-base qualities are unavailable. Single-read evidence is weak. This sample is drawn from a study of tumor-infiltrating lymphocytes in primary liver carcinoma (TCRdb year 2017). Broadly, across the study: The five patients, three men and two women aged 30 to 69 years, had hepatocellular carcinoma (four) or combined HCC and intrahepatic cholangiocarcinoma (one). For each liver tumor, the study sampled five regions along with adjacent normal tissue and blood, and applied TCRbeta repertoire sequencing, expression microarrays and whole-exome sequencing. The tumors of the five patients were staged as T1-T3 N0M0, with maximum diameters ranging from roughly 4.2 to 10 cm. Repertoires from technical replicates were highly reproducible, with mean shared-clone rates near 0.89 and correlation coefficients above 0.98. Each sample produced about 3.65 to 8 million productive TCRbeta reads, and read depth showed no significant difference between tissue types. A total of roughly 35 specimens from 5 patients went through TCRbeta repertoire sequencing, namely 25 tumor regions, 5 adjacent noncancerous liver tissues and 5 peripheral blood samples. To link TCRbeta repertoire diversity to the local molecular phenotype, the 20 to 25 tumor region samples were profiled with Agilent mRNA microarrays. Paper-wide results and their limitations: The study included only five patients, and the authors note findings should be validated in a larger study. Because the samples were bulk and unsorted, CD4+ and CD8+ T cell repertoires could not be compared. Only the TCR beta chain was sequenced, so true repertoire diversity is likely underestimated because unpaired alpha chains were not captured. Only about 7-25% of top clones were found in all five regions of a tumor, suggesting spatial heterogeneity of tumor-infiltrating T cells. A significantly larger repertoire fraction was made up by the top 250 clones in tumors than in blood (p = 0.039). Consistent with antigen-driven expansion, pairs of tumor regions showed higher repertoire overlap (mean roughly 35%) than either tumor-adjacent pairs (around 17%) or tumor-blood pairs (roughly 15%).

V was cut back by 8 bases and J by 5 bases, leaving a gap of 16 bases between them. The germline V gene specifies SQVTM as CDR1 and ANQGSEA as CDR2. Including cysteine and phenylalanine, the CDR3 has 13 amino acids. This entry keeps only the CDR3 DNA: 39 bases, framed from base 1. TCRbeta-specific cDNA was reverse-transcribed from about 500 ng total RNA using a constant-region primer and ProtoScript II reverse transcriptase. TCRbeta libraries were built with three nested multiplex PCR rounds, a slightly modified ARM-PCR procedure. The first two PCR rounds used multiplex TRBV1-TRBV30 forward primers with a Cbeta reverse primer, each for approximately 9 cycles. Sample barcodes and Illumina adapters were added in a final 25-cycle PCR with Deep VentR polymerase. Amplicons of 200-500 bp were gel-purified with a QIAquick gel extraction kit before sequencing. The TCRbeta amplicons were sequenced with 250-bp paired-end reads on an Illumina HiSeq 2500. In the source study's methods: Trimmomatic v0.33 was used to quality-trim the reads, and FLASH v1.2.11 was used to merge paired reads so that full CDR3 sequences could be recovered. V, D and J germline segments were assigned to the rearranged TCRbeta sequences by MiGEC v1.2.1b. Clonotype statistics, along with Shannon-Wiener diversity indices, were calculated using VDJtools v1.0.0. To reduce sampling bias, subsequent analyses other than the diversity analysis used only the 250 most abundant clonotypes in each sample. TCRdb itself trimmed the public reads at Q25 with fastp, ran MiXCR and retained productive beta chains. Rows merge per CDR3 protein into single entries with the most common DNA and genes. TCRdb's processing, not the study's, gives the V and J calls here. The sample table holds 100,000 or so distinct CDR3 sequences, of which 65% to 75% were seen once. In total, the top ten clones hold 9.5% to 15% of the sample.

Total RNA and DNA were co-extracted from about 19-30 mg of bulk tissue with the AllPrep DNA/RNA mini kit, without cell sorting. About 5 patients with histopathologically diagnosed primary liver carcinoma underwent surgical resection in China between late 2015 and March 2016. At the time of sampling, the patients had chronic HBV infection and had not received any treatment. Five spatially separated regions were sampled per tumor: superior, inferior, left-lateral and right-lateral poles, plus the tumor centre. More than 75% viable tumor cells were found by histology in every tumor sample. Each fresh piece of tumor and adjacent tissue was cut in two, with one half stored in RNAlater at -80 degrees C and the other half sent for histology.

This clonotype originated in a woman in her sixties with primary liver carcinoma and hepatitis B virus infection. The V and J genes are TRBV29-1 and TRBJ1-5; 5 matching bases give a weak D call of TRBD1. Sequenced: liver tumor tissue from sampling region 2. Per the publication, the cell subset or site label means: tumor region T2, inferior pole. CDR3 loop: CSSGPGEDQPQHF. The bases read TGCAGCTCTGGCCCGGGGGAGGATCAGCCCCAGCATTTT.